The rows below give T cell receptor beta chains drawn from one sample of a study of blood T cell repertoires in COVID-19. This table comes from immunoSEQ multiplex PCR, and its TCRdb copy is limited to in-frame clones, with some not included. The table has around 77,000 clones, approximately 89% seen once. The sequencing input was peripheral blood. Receptors were obtained from a woman aged 55-70 years with active COVID-19. Both conserved end residues are part of each CDR3. The D gene is left open where the match is weak. Rows may omit the clone size; those that give it use once, few, many or a size class.

j_gene | v_gene | abundance | d_gene | CDR3aa | CDR3nt
TRBJ2-6 | TRBV4-1 | . | . | CASSQLSRVSGANVLTF | TGCGCCAGCAGCCAACTCTCCCGAGTCTCTGGGGCCAACGTCCTGACTTTC
TRBJ1-6 | TRBV6-5 | once | . | CASKIGQPNSPLHF | TGTGCCAGCAAGATCGGACAGCCCAATTCACCCCTCCACTTT
TRBJ2-3 | TRBV30 | . | TRBD2 | CAWTSGSSTDTQYF | TGTGCCTGGACTAGCGGGTCTAGCACAGATACGCAGTATTTT
TRBJ1-3 | TRBV5-1 | once | . | CASSPDGQSGNTIYF | TGCGCCAGCAGCCCCGACGGACAGTCTGGAAACACCATATATTTT
TRBJ2-5 | TRBV3-1/TRBV3-2 | . | TRBD2 | CASSLVGGVGETQYF | TGTGCCAGCAGCCTTGTCGGGGGGGTCGGAGAGACCCAGTACTTC
TRBJ1-1 | TRBV6-1 | once | . | CASSEGGGRLVFF | TGTGCCAGCAGTGAAGGGGGGGGGCGCTTGGTTTTCTTT
TRBJ1-1 | TRBV5-1 | . | . | CASSPTRDIRKNTEAFF | TGCGCCAGCAGCCCGACCCGCGACATCCGGAAGAACACTGAAGCTTTCTTT
TRBJ2-7 | TRBV9 | . | . | CASSVGGHEQYF | TGTGCCAGCAGCGTAGGCGGGCACGAGCAGTACTTC
TRBJ2-7 | TRBV2 | . | . | CASIRQAYYEQYF | TGTGCCAGCATACGACAGGCGTACTACGAGCAGTACTTC
TRBJ2-1 | TRBV5-1 | . | TRBD2 | CASSFSGSADNEQFF | TGCGCCAGCAGTTTTAGCGGGAGTGCCGACAATGAGCAGTTCTTC
TRBJ2-5 | TRBV12-3/TRBV12-4 | . | . | CASSFGGWETQYF | TGTGCCAGCAGTTTTGGGGGCTGGGAGACCCAGTACTTC
TRBJ2-3 | TRBV5-1 | . | TRBD2 | CASSLHLRTSGAADTQYF | TGCGCCAGCAGCCTCCATTTAAGGACTAGCGGCGCTGCAGATACGCAGTATTTT
TRBJ1-2 | TRBV29-1 | . | . | CSVEINYGYTF | TGCAGCGTTGAAATAAACTATGGCTACACCTTC
TRBJ2-7 | TRBV28 | once | TRBD1 | CASTDKPGTGVYEQYF | TGTGCCAGCACCGACAAACCCGGGACAGGGGTGTACGAGCAGTACTTC
TRBJ2-7 | TRBV3-1/TRBV3-2 | . | TRBD2 | CASSRGTSGEQYF | TGTGCCAGCAGCCGCGGGACTAGCGGCGAGCAGTACTTC
TRBJ1-1 | TRBV16 | . | . | CASSRDGANTEAFF | TGTGCCAGCAGCCGCGATGGGGCGAACACTGAAGCTTTCTTT
TRBJ2-7 | TRBV6-1 | . | TRBD2 | CASSEAGGDYEQYF | TGTGCCAGCAGTGAAGCGGGAGGGGACTACGAGCAGTACTTC
TRBJ1-5 | TRBV6-5 | once | . | CASSYTGQGQPQHF | TGTGCCAGCAGTTACACAGGGCAGGGTCAGCCCCAGCATTTT
TRBJ1-1 | TRBV27 | . | . | CASSPQPPGNTEAFF | TGTGCCAGCAGCCCTCAACCCCCCGGGAACACTGAAGCTTTCTTT
TRBJ2-3 | TRBV20-1 | once | TRBD2 | CSASVSGGLGGTDTQYF | TGCAGTGCTAGTGTTAGCGGGGGACTGGGGGGCACAGATACGCAGTATTTT
TRBJ2-1 | TRBV2 | . | TRBD2 | CASRKVIAGGGGEQFF | TGTGCCAGCAGGAAGGTTATAGCGGGAGGAGGGGGTGAGCAGTTCTTC
TRBJ1-2 | TRBV3-1/TRBV3-2 | . | TRBD1 | CASSQALRGQGGGYTF | TGTGCCAGCAGCCAAGCGTTAAGGGGGCAGGGCGGTGGCTACACCTTC
TRBJ2-7 | TRBV7-9 | . | . | CASSLAWPAYEQYF | TGTGCCAGCAGCTTAGCCTGGCCCGCCTACGAGCAGTACTTC
TRBJ2-1 | TRBV28 | . | . | CASSFESYNEQFF | TGTGCCAGCAGTTTTGAGTCCTACAATGAGCAGTTCTTC
TRBJ1-2 | TRBV5-1 | once | TRBD1 | CASSYGQGNYGYTF | TGCGCCAGCAGCTATGGACAGGGTAACTATGGCTACACCTTC
TRBJ2-1 | TRBV19 | . | . | CASSAAGGSYNEQFF | TGTGCCAGTAGTGCCGCGGGTGGCTCCTACAATGAGCAGTTCTTC
TRBJ2-6 | TRBV6-5 | . | . | CASSSSGANVLTF | TGTGCCAGCAGTTCTTCTGGCGCCAACGTCCTGACTTTC
TRBJ1-5 | TRBV30 | once | . | CAWTGERGQPQHF | TGTGCCTGGACCGGGGAAAGAGGGCAGCCCCAGCATTTT
TRBJ2-7 | TRBV4-1 | . | TRBD2 | CASSHGAGTTYEQYF | TGCGCCAGCAGCCACGGGGCAGGGACTACCTACGAGCAGTACTTC
TRBJ2-1 | TRBV7-6 | . | TRBD2 | CASRGGSAGHNEQFF | TGTGCCAGCAGGGGGGGGAGCGCTGGGCACAATGAGCAGTTCTTC
TRBJ2-7 | TRBV6-5 | . | . | CASSYSNSRGSYEQYF | TGTGCCAGCAGTTACTCGAATTCCAGGGGCTCCTACGAGCAGTACTTC
TRBJ1-2 | TRBV7-9 | . | TRBD1 | CAFRSQGVNYTF | TGTGCCTTCCGAAGCCAGGGGGTTAACTACACCTTC
TRBJ2-1 | TRBV5-1 | . | . | CASSLVLNLYNEQFF | TGCGCCAGCAGCTTGGTACTGAACCTCTACAATGAGCAGTTCTTC
TRBJ1-2 | TRBV20-1 | . | . | CSASRGGRNYGYTF | TGCAGTGCTAGTAGGGGGGGACGAAACTATGGCTACACCTTC
TRBJ1-3 | TRBV7-9 | . | TRBD1 | CASSLPRGLGGNTIYF | TGTGCCAGCAGCTTACCCAGGGGGCTTGGGGGAAACACCATATATTTT
TRBJ2-1 | TRBV4-1 | . | TRBD2 | CASSWGLDPRYEQFF | TGCGCCAGCAGCTGGGGACTAGACCCTCGGTATGAGCAGTTCTTC